A selection of T cell receptor beta chains follows, all from one sample in a study of Graves' ophthalmopathy and Graves' hyperthyroidism. From the multiplex PCR reads, TCRdb called clonotypes with MiXCR, one entry per CDR3 protein. The table has some 200,000 distinct CDR3 sequences, roughly 29% seen once. Sequencing was carried out using peripheral blood. Every receptor here comes from a man aged 50-59 years with Graves' ophthalmopathy. The CDR3 runs from the conserved cysteine through the conserved F or W. A D gene is named only where the DNA matches it firmly. Rows may omit the clone size; those that give it use once, few, many or a size class.

j_gene | d_gene | v_gene | abundance | CDR3aa | CDR3nt
TRBJ1-2 | . | TRBV11-2 | few | CASSLLGAYGYTF | TGTGCCAGCAGCTTACTGGGGGCCTATGGCTACACCTTC
TRBJ2-2 | TRBD2 | TRBV12-3/TRBV12-4 | . | CASRAGTSGISGELFF | TGTGCCAGCAGAGCCGGGACTAGCGGGATATCCGGGGAGCTGTTTTTT
TRBJ2-4 | TRBD2 | TRBV28 | many | CASRSGLALAKNIQYF | TGTGCCAGCAGGTCAGGACTAGCGTTAGCCAAAAACATTCAGTACTTC
TRBJ2-5 | TRBD1 | TRBV27 | many | CACTSGTGPQETQYF | TGTGCCTGCACATCCGGGACAGGGCCCCAAGAGACCCAGTACTTC
TRBJ2-7 | . | TRBV28 | many | CASSLRNRDEQYF | TGTGCCAGCAGTTTGCGCAACAGGGACGAGCAGTACTTC
TRBJ2-7 | . | TRBV6-5 | . | CASSYSYSVREQYF | TGTGCCAGCAGTTACTCGTATTCAGTCCGCGAGCAGTACTTC
TRBJ2-7 | . | TRBV7-2 | . | CASSYTSAGQYF | TGTGCCAGCAGCTACACATCCGCCGGGCAGTACTTC
TRBJ2-7 | TRBD2 | TRBV6-2/TRBV6-3 | . | CASSYSLAGANEQYF | TGTGCCAGCAGTTACTCACTAGCGGGAGCGAACGAGCAGTACTTC
TRBJ1-5 | . | TRBV9 | many | CASSPSPQVSNQPQHF | TGTGCCAGCAGCCCTAGCCCCCAGGTTAGCAATCAGCCCCAGCATTTT
TRBJ1-1 | . | TRBV2 | many | CASSPGSQQGEAFF | TGTGCCAGCAGCCCGGGGAGCCAACAAGGGGAAGCTTTCTTT
TRBJ2-7 | . | TRBV6-5 | many | CASSPIGYEQYF | TGTGCCAGCAGCCCCATAGGTTACGAGCAGTACTTC
TRBJ2-5 | . | TRBV6-2/TRBV6-3 | . | CATEPLGGETQYF | TGTGCCACCGAGCCGCTGGGCGGGGAGACCCAGTACTTC
TRBJ2-7 | . | TRBV20-1 | many | CSARDDNSYEQYF | TGCAGTGCTAGAGATGACAACTCCTACGAGCAGTACTTC
TRBJ1-2 | TRBD1 | TRBV7-2 | many | CASSPDRGGYGYTF | TGTGCCAGCAGCCCAGACAGGGGCGGCTATGGCTACACCTTC
TRBJ2-5 | . | TRBV29-1 | many | CSVSRPDGQETQYF | TGCAGCGTTAGCCGCCCGGACGGACAAGAGACCCAGTACTTC
TRBJ2-7 | . | TRBV27 | many | CASSPGPYEQYF | TGTGCCAGCAGCCCAGGGCCCTACGAGCAGTACTTC
TRBJ2-7 | . | TRBV28 | . | CASRVGEPYEQYF | TGTGCCAGCAGAGTCGGGGAACCCTACGAGCAGTACTTC
TRBJ2-7 | TRBD2 | TRBV7-2 | many | CASSLRGRGRGKQYF | TGTGCCAGCAGCCTACGAGGGCGCGGGAGGGGAAAGCAGTACTTC
TRBJ2-7 | . | TRBV12-3/TRBV12-4 | many | CASRRDSTSGAYEQYF | TGTGCCAGCAGGCGGGACAGTACCTCTGGAGCCTACGAGCAGTACTTC
TRBJ2-5 | . | TRBV28 | many | CASSSYRDSGETQYF | TGTGCCAGCAGTTCCTACCGGGACTCAGGGGAGACCCAGTACTTC
TRBJ2-5 | . | TRBV4-1 | . | CASSPKEQIQTQYF | TGCGCCAGCAGCCCGAAGGAACAAATCCAGACCCAGTACTTC
TRBJ2-6 | . | TRBV20-1 | many | CSGAGGQTSGANVLTF | TGCAGTGGAGCGGGTGGGCAGACCTCTGGGGCCAACGTCCTGACTTTC